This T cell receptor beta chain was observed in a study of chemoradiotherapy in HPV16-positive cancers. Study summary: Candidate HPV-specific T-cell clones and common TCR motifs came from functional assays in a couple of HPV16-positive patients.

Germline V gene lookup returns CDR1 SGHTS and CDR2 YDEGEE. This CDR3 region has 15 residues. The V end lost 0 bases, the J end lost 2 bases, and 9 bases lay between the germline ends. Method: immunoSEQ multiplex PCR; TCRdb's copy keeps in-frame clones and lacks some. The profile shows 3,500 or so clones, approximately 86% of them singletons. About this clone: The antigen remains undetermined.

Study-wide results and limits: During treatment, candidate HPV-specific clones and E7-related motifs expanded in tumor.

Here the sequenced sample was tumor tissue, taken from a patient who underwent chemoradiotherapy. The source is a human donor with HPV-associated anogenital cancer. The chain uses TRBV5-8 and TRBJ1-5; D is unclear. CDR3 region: CASSLVGYGNQPQHF. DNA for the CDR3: TGTGCCAGCAGCTTGGTAGGGTATGGCAATCAGCCCCAGCATTTT. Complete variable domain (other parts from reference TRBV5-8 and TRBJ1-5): EAGVTQSPTHLIKTRGQQATLRCSPISGHTSVYWYQQALGLGLQFLLWYDEGEERNRGNFPPRFSGRQFPNYSSELNVNALELEDSALYLCASSLVGYGNQPQHFGDGTRLSIL.